The sequence of this TCR beta chain was determined in a study of spatial heterogeneity in lung cancer. General study points: Resection saw ubiquitous expanded tumor TCRs appear in blood more than follow-up did.

Trimming removed 2 bases from V and 5 bases from J; junction bases left unmatched: 11. Germline V gene lookup returns CDR1 LGHDT and CDR2 YNNKEL (reference sequence). The CDR3 runs 16 residues. With respect to this clonotype: The antigen is undetermined.

Time point meaning: sample taken at primary tumor resection. The donor population consisted of 72 patients with untreated, early-stage non-small cell lung cancer. Whole RNA, isolated from tumor, nontumor lung or frozen PBMC, was sequenced without prior sorting. TCRdb used MiXCR to reprocess the 5' RACE reads, holding one entry per CDR3 protein. The data hold approximately 20,000 distinct CDR3 sequences, with around 4.6% observed a single time. The chain has TRBV3-1 and TRBJ2-5; 7 bases line up with TRBD1. This receptor was identified in a male donor with early-stage non-small cell lung cancer. The sequenced sample was PBMCs, obtained at surgery. CDR3 sequence: CASSQRRQGSRETQYF. CDR3 bases: TGTGCCAGCAGCCAACGAAGACAGGGCAGTAGGGAGACCCAGTACTTC.